Below are 6 T cell receptor beta chains sequenced from a single sample in a study of shared T cell receptors in the human thymus. Clones were sequenced by immunoSEQ multiplex PCR, and TCRdb holds only the in-frame ones, with some missing. The sample gives 540,000 or so clones, 75% to 80% of which show up once; roughly 0.013% is in the top ten. This sample also belongs to another study, concerning human thymus T cells.

Sequences were obtained from thymocytes. Receptor source: a boy under two years old with a congenital heart defect.

The chain is built from TRBV7-9 and TRBJ1-5; possible D gene TRBD1, 5 bases. Deletions cut 5 bases from V and 1 base from J, with 12 bases between. The CDR3 extends over 15 amino acids. The V gene's germline CDR1 is SEHNR and CDR2 FQNEAQ (reference sequence). CDR3 loop: CASSPGGESNQPQHF. Here the CDR3 DNA reads TGTGCCAGCAGCCCGGGAGGGGAAAGCAATCAGCCCCAGCATTTT.

The chain combines TRBV5-6 with TRBJ1-2; D possibly corresponds to TRBD1 (5 bases). Germline V gene sequence: CDR1 SGHDT, CDR2 YYEEEE. This CDR3 comprises 14 residues. The V end was cut by 0 bases, the J end by 2 bases, with 8 bases between. CDR3 in DNA: TGTGCCAGCAGCTTGGAACGGGGGAACTATGGCTACACCTTC. Translation gives CASSLERGNYGYTF. The entire variable domain, with the rest obtained from reference TRBV5-6 and TRBJ1-2, is as follows: DAGVTQSPTHLIKTRGQQVTLRCSPKSGHDTVSWYQQALGQGPQFIFQYYEEEERQRGNFPDRFSGHQFPNYSSELNVNALLLGDSALYLCASSLERGNYGYTFGSGTRLTVV.

The J gene is TRBJ2-3, the V gene TRBV28, with 14 bases lining up with TRBD2. Germline V lookup: CDR1 MDHEN, CDR2 SYDVKM. V gave up 6 bases and J gave up 0 bases; unmatched junction bases: 11. The CDR3 runs 19 residues. The CDR3 nucleotides are TGTGCCAGCAGCTCGCTGACTAGCGGGGGGGTACCTAGCACAGATACGCAGTATTTT. Protein sequence: CASSSLTSGGVPSTDTQYF. Variable domain in full (rest from reference TRBV28 and TRBJ2-3): DVKVTQSSRYLVKRTGEKVFLECVQDMDHENMFWYRQDPGLGLRLIYFSYDVKMKEKGDIPEGYSVSREKKERFSLILESASTNQTSMYLCASSSLTSGGVPSTDTQYFGPGTRLTVL.

The V gene is TRBV28, the J gene TRBJ1-3; possibly TRBD1 for D (6 bases). V lost 6 bases and J lost 4, with 16 bases in between. CDR3 length equals 15 residues. Germline assignment: CDR1 MDHEN and CDR2 SYDVKM. CDR3 sequence reads: CASSLAGAPGNTIYF. The DNA for the CDR3 is TGTGCCAGCAGCCTAGCGGGGGCGCCGGGAAACACCATATATTTT.

Only a few counts were recorded for this clone. The gene calls are TRBV5-1 and TRBJ2-7; 8 nucleotides line up with TRBD2. CDR3 length: 16 residues. The germline V gene encodes CDR1 SGHRS and CDR2 YFSETQ. V trimming: 1 base; J trimming: 4 bases; junction bases outside the gene matches: 10. For the CDR3, the DNA is TGCGCCAGCAGCTTGTTTTCCGGGAGGGCCGGGTACGAGCAGTACTTC. Amino acid sequence: CASSLFSGRAGYEQYF.

The V call is TRBV15, the J call TRBJ2-7; D may be TRBD2 (5 bases). Per germline, CDR1 LNHNV and CDR2 YYDKDF (reference sequence). Trimming shortened V by 1 base and J by 3 bases, and 13 bases separated the two germline ends. The CDR3 sequence is 15 residues long. In DNA form, the CDR3 reads TGTGCCACCAGCAGAGGAGGGCGGGCCAACTACGAGCAGTACTTC. This translates into CATSRGGRANYEQYF.